The present TCR beta chain was sequenced within a study of OX40 agonist ivuxolimab in advanced cancers. Blood was sampled at baseline, cycle 4 day 1, and cycle 7 day 1. The V gene's germline CDR1 is SGHAT and CDR2 FQDESV (reference sequence). This CDR3 has 13 residues. With 0 bases removed from V and 2 bases from J, the gap between germline ends came to 4 bases. Profiling relied on immunoSEQ multiplex PCR, and the TCRdb table lists in-frame clones only, not all of them. Of 30,000 to 40,000 clones listed, around 76% were seen once; the top ten hold less than 25%. The TCR comes from an adult with an advanced solid tumor such as melanoma, head and neck, liver or kidney cancer. Sample: CD4+ or CD8+ T cells sorted from blood, taken in a trial of the OX40 agonist ivuxolimab. J is TRBJ1-1 and V is TRBV11-1; D unresolved. The CDR3 DNA sequence: TGTGCCAGCAGCTTAGCGCGAAACACTGAAGCTTTCTTT. It encodes CASSLARNTEAFF. Using reference TRBV11-1 and TRBJ1-1 for the parts outside the CDR3, the full variable domain is EAEVAQSPRYKITEKSQAVAFWCDPISGHATLYWYRQILGQGPELLVQFQDESVVDDSQLPKDRFSAERLKGVDSTLKIQPAELGDSAMYLCASSLARNTEAFFGQGTRLTVV.